This TCR beta chain stems from a study of T cell responses to AZD1222 COVID-19 vaccine. Germline lookup yields CDR1 KGHSH and CDR2 LQKENI. After removal of 2 bases from V and 4 bases from J, the junction contained 8 bases not matched to a gene. This CDR3 has 16 amino acids. Measured with immunoSEQ multiplex PCR; TCRdb has only the in-frame clones, and not every one. The sample consists of tens of thousands of clones, roughly 91% of them appearing once. The input for sequencing was peripheral blood, taken 28 days after the second AZD1222 dose. This chain uses TRBV18 with TRBJ2-1, with TRBD2 matching over 7 bases. The source is an adult who received the AZD1222 COVID-19 vaccine. CDR3 residues: CASSPGRGEKYNEQFF. DNA for the CDR3: TGTGCCAGCTCACCAGGACGGGGGGAGAAGTACAATGAGCAGTTCTTC.